This T cell receptor (beta chain) is from a study of blood T cell repertoires in COVID-19 (dated by TCRdb to the early 2020s). A note on the overall study: Collaborator samples came from the United States, Italy and Spain and covered acute and convalescent phases of COVID-19. The material from the prospective study consisted of cDNA or gDNA derived from T cells, B-cell-depleted T cells, or PBMCs. The dataset comprised deeply sampled blood TCRbeta repertoires from subjects exposed to, actively infected with, or recovered from COVID-19. The repertoires were released in a freely available public database intended as a resource for research on the immune response to SARS-CoV-2. The samples were drawn from the first 160 participants of the ongoing ImmuneRACE study and from 950 to 1,500 subjects provided by 6 global collaborators. The sample metadata nearly always contained a de-identified subject ID, COVID-19 status, age in years and sex. Where available, HLA class I and class II types were taken from metadata supplied by the sample provider and were not determined by assay-based typing.

TCRbeta CDR3 regions were amplified from genomic DNA using the immunoSEQ Assay, a bias-controlled multiplex PCR. In the paper's pipeline: The number of nucleated cells in each sample was estimated from the amplification of reference gene primers within the assay. To quantify the absolute abundance of each unique TCRbeta CDR3 rearrangement, sequence reads were collapsed and filtered. Productive Simpson clonality was computed per sample as the square root of Simpson's diversity index over productive rearrangements. Sourced from immuneACCESS, this table was stored by TCRdb with only in-frame sequences that have V and J called. A share of the clones is absent; for the studies checked, an unresolved V gene accounts for under half, and the remainder has no known explanation. D and trimming were read from the DNA, whereas the V and J calls and clone size are those reported in that table. The sample table shows around 250,000 clones, and roughly nine tenths are seen once. The ten largest clones add up to 6.2% of the sample.

The collaborating institutions used their own protocols to collect whole blood in K2EDTA tubes. Collaborator samples were shipped for TCRbeta analysis as frozen whole blood, isolated PBMCs, or DNA extracted from either sample type. The research as a whole found: Clinical and demographic metadata were provided uncurated, with the amount varying by source and participant.

This clone has only one observation. Its binding antigen is unknown. There are no base qualities to consult, and no much larger clone falls within one base. The sequence came from a man aged 60-69 years with acute or convalescent COVID-19. The source material was peripheral blood.

The CDR3 reads as follows: CASSVVEGYYNEQFF. The nucleotide sequence is given as TGTGCCAGCAGCGTAGTGGAGGGATACTACAATGAGCAGTTCTTC. The chain is encoded by TRBV9 joined to TRBJ2-1; the D gene is possibly TRBD2, with 6 bases matching. Trimming costs V 0 bases and J 3 bases, and their ends lie 10 bases apart. The germline V gene encodes CDR1 SGDLS and CDR2 YYNGEE. The CDR3 starts with the cysteine, ends with the phenylalanine, and has 15 residues. Only CDR3 DNA remains: 45 bases, in frame from the first base.